These 9 T cell receptor beta chains were sequenced from one sample in a study of shared clonotypes between healthy human individuals. Method: immunoSEQ multiplex PCR; TCRdb's copy keeps in-frame clones and lacks some. This sample has some 2.3 million clones, with 85% to 95% found just once. Sequencing input: naive CD4+ T cells from PBMCs. Subset specified: CD45RA+ positively selected. Receptors originate from a man aged 18 to 29 in good health. Some clones in this sample may be carry-over from other donors' samples.

This rearrangement joins TRBV27 to TRBJ2-1; 9 nucleotides align to TRBD2. V lost 8 bases to trimming and J lost 8 bases; unmatched junction nucleotides: 22. Germline V gives CDR1 MNHEY, CDR2 SMNVEV (reference sequence). This CDR3 region has 18 residues. CDR3: CASGRLAGSFRKFDEQFF. Written as DNA, the CDR3 is TGTGCCAGCGGACGTCTAGCGGGATCGTTTAGGAAGTTCGATGAGCAGTTCTTC.

The chain recombines TRBV7-3 with TRBJ2-2; D remains ambiguous. Germline V gene data show CDR1 as SGHTA and CDR2 as FQGTGA. The CDR3 covers 11 residues. V lost 3 bases and J 4 bases, leaving 0 bases between the germline ends. The CDR3 nucleotides are TGTGCCAGCAGCTTCACCGGGGAGCTGTTTTTT. Protein sequence: CASSFTGELFF.

The chain carries TRBV5-4 and TRBJ2-1; D may be TRBD1 (6 bases). The CDR3 sequence is 16 residues long. V lost 3 bases and J 0 bases, leaving 13 bases between the germline ends. Germline loops: CDR1 SGHNT, CDR2 YYREEE (reference sequence). The CDR3 region is CASSWADSLSYNEQFF. The CDR3, as DNA: TGTGCCAGCAGCTGGGCGGACAGCCTCTCCTACAATGAGCAGTTCTTC.

V is TRBV11-2 and J is TRBJ2-2; a possible D gene is TRBD2 (6 bases). Trimming took 5 bases from V and 2 from J, leaving 12 bases between them. This CDR3 spans 15 amino acids. Per the germline V gene, CDR1 is SGHAT and CDR2 is FQNNGV. CDR3 in DNA: TGTGCCAGCAGCGGGGGGAGGACTAACACCGGGGAGCTGTTTTTT. This gives the protein CASSGGRTNTGELFF.

The rearrangement links TRBV7-3 to TRBJ2-1; no reliable D call. Germline CDR1 and CDR2: SGHTA and FQGTGA. V was shortened by 5 bases and J by 14 bases, with 19 bases between the two germline ends. The length of the CDR3 is 13 residues. CDR3 nucleotides: TGTGCCAGCAGCCAGTTCCGATCCCCCGATAAGTTCTTC. Protein: CASSQFRSPDKFF.

V and J are TRBV29-1 and TRBJ2-5, with 7 bases fitting TRBD2. The CDR3 extends over 15 amino acids. Germline CDR1 reads SQVTM; CDR2 reads ANQGSEA. The ends lost 6 bases at V and 1 base at J; junction bases unmatched: 11. This chain's CDR3 is CSVAGDGRAQETQYF. CDR3 nucleotide sequence: TGCAGCGTCGCGGGGGATGGCAGGGCCCAAGAGACCCAGTACTTC.

This chain joins TRBV28 and TRBJ2-2; weak D call: TRBD1 (5 bases). CDR3 size: 11 residues. V was pared by 2 bases and J by 13 bases, with 8 bases between. Germline V lookup: CDR1 MDHEN, CDR2 SYDVKM. CDR3 coding DNA: TGTGCCAGCAGTTTAGGGGCCACGCTGTTTTTT. Its protein product is CASSLGATLFF.

This clone was observed a single time. The chain links TRBV5-1 to TRBJ2-7, with TRBD2 identical over 7 bases. The CDR3 contains 13 residues. Germline CDR1 is SGHRS and CDR2 is YFSETQ. V trimming: 5 bases; J trimming: 4 bases; junction bases outside the gene matches: 6. The CDR3 DNA reads as TGCGCCAGCAGTCGGGAGCGGGGTTACGAGCAGTACTTC. This encodes CASSRERGYEQYF.

V and J are TRBV2 and TRBJ1-2; 9 nucleotides match TRBD1. Per the germline V gene, CDR1 is SNHLY and CDR2 is FYNNEI. The CDR3 sequence is 14 residues long. Germline trimming cut 6 bases from V and 6 bases from J; bases unmatched to any gene: 8. The CDR3 coding sequence is TGTGCCAGCAGCCGGGACAGGGATTCGAATGGCTACACCTTC. Protein: CASSRDRDSNGYTF.